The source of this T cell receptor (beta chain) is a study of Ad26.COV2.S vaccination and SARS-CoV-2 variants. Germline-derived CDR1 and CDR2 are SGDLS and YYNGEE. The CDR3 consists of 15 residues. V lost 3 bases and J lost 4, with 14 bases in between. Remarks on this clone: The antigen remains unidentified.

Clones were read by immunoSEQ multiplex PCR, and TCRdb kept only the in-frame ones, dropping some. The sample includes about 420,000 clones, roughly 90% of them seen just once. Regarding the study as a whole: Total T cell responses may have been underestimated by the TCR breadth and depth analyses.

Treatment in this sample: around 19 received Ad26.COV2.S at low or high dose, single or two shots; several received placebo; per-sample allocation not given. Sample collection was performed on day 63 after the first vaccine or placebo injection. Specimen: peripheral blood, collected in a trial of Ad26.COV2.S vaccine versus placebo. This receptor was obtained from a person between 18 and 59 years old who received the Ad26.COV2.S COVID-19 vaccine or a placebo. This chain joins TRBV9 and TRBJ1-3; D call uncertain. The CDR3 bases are TGTGCCAGCAGCGACGTGCAGGCCTTCGGAAACACCATATATTTT. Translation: CASSDVQAFGNTIYF.